This T cell receptor (beta chain) was sequenced during a study of Graves' ophthalmopathy and Graves' hyperthyroidism. This clonotype appeared many times. Its target is not known. V gave up 0 bases and J gave up 6 bases, with 11 bases separating them. Germline CDR1 SGHTA, CDR2 FQGNSA. CDR3 length: 14 amino acids. Study results and caveats: In blood, most expanded thyroid clonotypes above 0.001 frequency were also detected.

Using RNA transcripts, the TCR beta CDR3 regions were amplified. The first round was an RT-PCR with HTBI primers, and the second round was a multiplex PCR. In TCRdb, the multiplex PCR reads were re-called with MiXCR into one record per CDR3 protein. The sample contains about 740,000 distinct CDR3 sequences, roughly two fifths of which appear only once. Certain patients, namely those with other autoimmune diseases, uncontrolled infections, pregnancy or lactation, were excluded. J is TRBJ1-1 and V is TRBV7-2, with a tentative D call TRBD1 (5 bases). The TCR originated in an adult man with Graves' ophthalmopathy. Sequencing input: peripheral blood. Written as DNA, the CDR3 is TGTGCCAGCAGCTTAGCTCGTCCGGGGCCTGAAGCTTTCTTT. It yields the protein CASSLARPGPEAFF.